This T cell receptor (beta chain) was profiled in a study of T cell clonality in common variable immunodeficiency. V dropped 6 bases and J dropped 7 bases, with 21 bases sitting between them. This CDR3 region has 15 residues. The germline CDR1 and CDR2 sequences are MNHEY and SVGEGT. Clones were sequenced by immunoSEQ multiplex PCR, and TCRdb holds only the in-frame ones, with some missing. The sample has 50,000 to 60,000 clones, none seen only once. Study observations and caveats: Compared with controls, CVID subjects had fewer shared TCRbeta clones.

Each donor provided roughly 4.5 to 8.5 ml of heparinized whole blood. This clone was seen a handful of times. The target antigen is unknown. The CDR3 end falls 3 residues outside the read, so it is completed with the germline J gene. This chain connects TRBV6-2 or TRBV6-3 to TRBJ1-1, with D tentatively TRBD1 (5 bases). The origin of this receptor is a person aged 18 to 70 in good health. The source material was peripheral blood mononuclear cells. The CDR3 here is CASRIVGAPGGEAFF. Partial CDR3 DNA: TGTGCCAGCAGGATAGTTGGGGCCCCGGGGGGTGAA.